Listed below are T cell receptor beta chains from one sample, sequenced in a study of cytomegalovirus exposure and HLA in healthy donors. Measured with immunoSEQ multiplex PCR; TCRdb has only the in-frame clones, and not every one. The sample has about 160,000 clones; about 81% are singletons. Sequenced sample: PBMCs. These TCRs come from a woman aged 18-35 years in good health and CMV-seronegative. Both conserved end residues are part of each CDR3. Fields, in order: J gene, clone size, D gene, V gene, CDR3 protein, CDR3 DNA. A D gene is named only where the DNA matches it firmly. The size entry is marked missing in some rows and otherwise reads once, few, many or a size class.

j_call: TRBJ2-2; clone_size: NA; d_call: TRBD1; v_call: TRBV7-9; cdr3_aa: CASRRGSGQGFTGELFF; cdr3_nt: TGTGCCAGCAGGCGAGGGTCCGGACAGGGGTTCACCGGGGAGCTGTTTTTT
j_call: TRBJ1-6; clone_size: NA; d_call: NA; v_call: TRBV30; cdr3_aa: CAWRTGVGSPLHF; cdr3_nt: TGTGCCTGGAGGACCGGGGTGGGATCACCCCTCCACTTT
j_call: TRBJ1-2; clone_size: once; d_call: NA; v_call: TRBV28; cdr3_aa: CASSPSGEWYGYTF; cdr3_nt: TGTGCCAGCAGTCCGTCAGGCGAGTGGTATGGCTACACCTTC
j_call: TRBJ1-3; clone_size: NA; d_call: NA; v_call: TRBV11-3; cdr3_aa: CASSLSTGAGNTIYF; cdr3_nt: TGTGCCAGCAGCCTCTCGACAGGAGCTGGAAACACCATATATTTT
j_call: TRBJ1-2; clone_size: NA; d_call: NA; v_call: TRBV18; cdr3_aa: CASSPPFGAYGYTF; cdr3_nt: TGTGCCAGCTCACCACCGTTCGGTGCCTATGGCTACACCTTC
j_call: TRBJ2-1; clone_size: NA; d_call: TRBD2; v_call: TRBV29-1; cdr3_aa: CSVLRTSGGAFYNEQFF; cdr3_nt: TGCAGCGTACTTAGGACTAGCGGGGGGGCCTTCTACAATGAGCAGTTCTTC
j_call: TRBJ2-3; clone_size: few; d_call: TRBD2; v_call: TRBV5-1; cdr3_aa: CASSLSSGSTDTQYF; cdr3_nt: TGCGCCAGCAGCTTGAGTAGCGGGAGCACAGATACGCAGTATTTT
j_call: TRBJ1-5; clone_size: once; d_call: NA; v_call: TRBV19; cdr3_aa: CASTPQGSNQPQHF; cdr3_nt: TGTGCCAGTACCCCACAGGGTAGCAATCAGCCCCAGCATTTT
j_call: TRBJ2-2; clone_size: few; d_call: NA; v_call: TRBV27; cdr3_aa: CASSLPSPPGELFF; cdr3_nt: TGTGCCAGCAGTTTACCTAGCCCCCCCGGGGAGCTGTTTTTT
j_call: TRBJ2-6; clone_size: NA; d_call: NA; v_call: TRBV6-1; cdr3_aa: CASTDRGGWANVLTF; cdr3_nt: TGTGCCAGCACTGACAGGGGAGGGTGGGCCAACGTCCTGACTTTC
j_call: TRBJ2-7; clone_size: NA; d_call: NA; v_call: TRBV9; cdr3_aa: CASSWGDRPYEQYF; cdr3_nt: TGTGCCAGCAGCTGGGGGGACAGACCCTACGAGCAGTACTTC
j_call: TRBJ2-7; clone_size: once; d_call: TRBD2; v_call: TRBV6-6; cdr3_aa: CASSYRGREGYEQYF; cdr3_nt: TGTGCCAGCAGTTACCGGGGCAGGGAGGGTTACGAGCAGTACTTC
j_call: TRBJ2-6; clone_size: NA; d_call: NA; v_call: TRBV19; cdr3_aa: CASLAGPHSAGANVLTF; cdr3_nt: TGTGCCTCCTTGGCAGGCCCCCATTCCGCTGGGGCCAACGTCCTGACTTTC
j_call: TRBJ1-2; clone_size: NA; d_call: TRBD1; v_call: TRBV5-4; cdr3_aa: CASSFLGGANGYTF; cdr3_nt: TGTGCCAGCAGCTTTTTAGGGGGCGCCAATGGCTACACCTTC
j_call: TRBJ2-1; clone_size: once; d_call: TRBD2; v_call: TRBV7-8; cdr3_aa: CASSLLLAGGEQFF; cdr3_nt: TGTGCCAGCAGCTTACTCCTAGCGGGGGGGGAGCAGTTCTTC
j_call: TRBJ2-7; clone_size: once; d_call: TRBD2; v_call: TRBV6-1; cdr3_aa: CASSESRLAGGPITYEQYF; cdr3_nt: TGTGCCAGCAGTGAATCGAGACTGGCGGGAGGGCCGATTACCTACGAGCAGTACTTC
j_call: TRBJ2-7; clone_size: NA; d_call: TRBD1; v_call: TRBV7-9; cdr3_aa: CASSGGVGTGRKSYEQYF; cdr3_nt: TGTGCCAGCAGCGGGGGGGTCGGGACAGGGAGAAAGTCCTACGAGCAGTACTTC
j_call: TRBJ1-1; clone_size: NA; d_call: NA; v_call: TRBV5-4; cdr3_aa: CASRFGTDMNTEAFF; cdr3_nt: TGTGCCAGCCGATTCGGGACTGACATGAACACTGAAGCTTTCTTT
j_call: TRBJ1-2; clone_size: NA; d_call: TRBD1; v_call: TRBV29-1; cdr3_aa: CSVGTGGFGYTF; cdr3_nt: TGCAGCGTTGGGACAGGGGGGTTTGGCTACACCTTC
j_call: TRBJ2-7; clone_size: NA; d_call: TRBD1; v_call: TRBV18; cdr3_aa: CASSLGTGYEQYF; cdr3_nt: TGTGCCAGCTCACTGGGGACAGGGTACGAGCAGTACTTC
j_call: TRBJ2-3; clone_size: once; d_call: NA; v_call: TRBV4-2; cdr3_aa: CASSQGQGTSEDTQYF; cdr3_nt: TGTGCCAGCAGCCAAGGGCAGGGGACGAGCGAGGATACGCAGTATTTT
j_call: TRBJ2-7; clone_size: once; d_call: TRBD1; v_call: TRBV7-9; cdr3_aa: CPSSSPTGVEQYF; cdr3_nt: TGTCCCAGCAGCTCCCCGACAGGGGTCGAGCAGTACTTC
j_call: TRBJ1-1; clone_size: NA; d_call: NA; v_call: TRBV6-5; cdr3_aa: CASSYWGRLNTEAFF; cdr3_nt: TGTGCCAGCAGTTACTGGGGCAGGTTGAACACTGAAGCTTTCTTT